This T cell receptor (beta chain) is from a study of T-cell memory formation after mild COVID-19. Constant-segment primers and 5'RACE yielded cDNA libraries for TCR alpha and TCR beta, each carrying sample barcodes and UMIs. MiXCR, applied by TCRdb to the 5' RACE reads, yields one record per CDR3 protein. Here the sample spans approximately 300,000 distinct CDR3 sequences, around a sixth being singletons. The V segment lost 6 bases and the J segment 4 bases; nucleotides outside the gene matches: 9. CDR3 length: 15 residues. CDR1 ENHRY and CDR2 SYGVKD come from the germline V gene. The chain uses TRBV10-3 and TRBJ2-3, with 8 bases fitting TRBD2. Specimen: PBMCs or a T cell subset sorted from them (not recorded which). This receptor was obtained from a young man who had mild COVID-19 (a few samples of this study predate the infection). Cell type and time point are not known. The CDR3 loop is CAIRGTSISPDTQYF. Written as DNA, the CDR3 is TGTGCCATCAGGGGGACTAGTATTTCACCAGATACGCAGTATTTT.